The next 26 T cell receptor beta chains were all read from a single sample in a study of cytomegalovirus exposure and HLA in healthy donors (dated by TCRdb to the late 2010s). The method behind the library was the immunoSEQ multiplex PCR assay. For the multiplex PCR, a mixture combining 60 forward primers for TCR Vbeta segments and 13 reverse primers for TCR Jbeta segments was used. TCRdb's version of the immuneACCESS table is confined to in-frame rearrangements and falls short of the full clone set. An unresolved V gene accounts for under half of the shortfall where checked; the remainder is of unknown origin. The sample records under 300,000 clones, under 80% of which are singletons. The ten top clones hold 2% to 2.5% of the sample. The sample comprised PBMCs. The origin of the receptors is a female donor in good health and CMV-seronegative.

The chain is built from TRBV27 and TRBJ2-7; TRBD1 aligns across 12 bases. V shed 6 bases, J shed 5 bases, and the junction held 8 bases outside the gene matches. From germline, CDR1 is MNHEY and CDR2 SMNVEV (reference sequence). This CDR3 comprises 15 residues. The CDR3, as DNA: TGTGCCAGCAGGCCCGGGACAGGGGGCTTCCACGAGCAGTACTTC. It encodes CASRPGTGGFHEQYF.

The chain links TRBV20-1 to TRBJ1-2; D not certain. Per germline, CDR1 DFQATT and CDR2 SNEGSKA (reference sequence). Trimming removed 4 bases at V and 5 bases at J, with 8 bases between. This CDR3 has 11 residues. CDR3 DNA: TGCAGTGCTATGGTCAGATATGGCTACACCTTC. This encodes CSAMVRYGYTF.

V and J are TRBV2 and TRBJ2-2, with 9 bases that match TRBD1. The germline V gene encodes CDR1 SNHLY and CDR2 FYNNEI. V dropped 9 bases and J dropped 3; count of bases not matched to a gene: 5. The CDR3 contains 14 residues. CDR3 sequence (DNA): TGTGCCAGTAACAGGGGGCGCGACACCGGGGAGCTGTTTTTT. Its translation: CASNRGRDTGELFF.

This clone was seen a handful of times. The chain joins TRBV29-1 to TRBJ2-1; TRBD2 is a possible D gene (6 bases). This CDR3 is 12 amino acids long. The V end was cut by 6 bases, the J end by 4 bases, with 10 bases between. CDR1 SQVTM and CDR2 ANQGSEA come from the germline V gene. This CDR3 reads CSVVGLYNEQFF. CDR3 in DNA: TGCAGCGTCGTAGGACTATACAATGAGCAGTTCTTC.

This clone was counted between two and nine times. The chain is built from TRBV27 and TRBJ1-1; a weak D match, TRBD1 (5 bases). The germline V and J ends were trimmed by 6 bases and 7 bases, with 15 bases remaining between them. The CDR3 is 13 amino acids. Germline V gene sequence: CDR1 MNHEY, CDR2 SMNVEV (reference sequence). CDR3: CASRLSWGLEAFF. In DNA form, the CDR3 reads TGTGCCAGCAGATTAAGTTGGGGACTTGAAGCTTTCTTT.

The chain employs TRBV18 and TRBJ2-2; tentative D call: TRBD1 (6 bases). The CDR3 spans 16 residues. The germline CDR1 and CDR2 sequences are KGHSH and LQKENI. V lost 3 bases and J 4 bases, leaving 15 bases between the germline ends. The CDR3 sequence is CASSPLLDRSTGELFF. The CDR3 DNA sequence: TGTGCCAGCTCACCTCTACTGGACAGAAGCACCGGGGAGCTGTTTTTT. Based on the CDR3 plus reference TRBV18 and TRBJ2-2, the full variable domain is NAGVMQNPRHLVRRRGQEARLRCSPMKGHSHVYWYRQLPEEGLKFMVYLQKENIIDESGMPKERFSAEFPKEGPSILRIQQVVRGDSAAYFCASSPLLDRSTGELFFGEGSRLTVL.

The chain employs TRBV9 and TRBJ2-3; D call uncertain. Germline-derived CDR1 and CDR2 are SGDLS and YYNGEE. Trimming removed 3 bases from V and 3 bases from J, with 5 bases in between. CDR3 length equals 12 residues. Written as DNA, the CDR3 is TGTGCCAGCAGCGCCACAACAGATACGCAGTATTTT. Translation: CASSATTDTQYF.

This chain connects TRBV7-9 to TRBJ1-2, with 10 positions matching TRBD1. This CDR3 is built from 14 residues. CDR1 is SEHNR and CDR2 is FQNEAQ in the germline V gene (reference sequence). The junction had 4 bases not matched to a gene; V was cut back by 5 bases and J by 4 bases. Here the CDR3 DNA reads TGTGCCAGCAGCCGACAGGGGGCTCCCTATGGCTACACCTTC. This encodes CASSRQGAPYGYTF.

V is TRBV12-1 and J is TRBJ1-1; the table calls TRBD1, which could not be checked here. TRBV12-1 is recorded as a pseudogene. This CDR3 is built from 14 residues. CDR3 sequence reads: CASSQGPTRTEAFF. The CDR3 DNA sequence: TGTGCCAGCAGCCAGGGCCCGACGAGGACTGAAGCTTTCTTT.

This clone was seen a few times. The chain carries TRBV5-4 and TRBJ1-4, with 7 bases aligning to TRBD1. With V trimmed by 2 bases and J by 4 bases, 8 bases remained unmatched. There are 16 residues in the CDR3. CDR1 and CDR2 from the germline V gene are SGHNT and YYREEE (reference sequence). The CDR3 coding sequence is TGTGCCAGCAGCTTTACTACAGGGGCCCTTAATGAAAAACTGTTTTTT. Translation gives CASSFTTGALNEKLFF.

The chain has TRBV9 and TRBJ2-1; 12 positions match TRBD2. Germline V gene sequence: CDR1 SGDLS, CDR2 YYNGEE. V lost 3 bases and J lost 5; bases outside the gene matches: 18. The CDR3 is made up of 20 amino acids. The CDR3 sequence is CASSAGGGTSGPRGHNEQFF. In DNA, the CDR3 is TGTGCCAGCAGCGCCGGGGGGGGGACTAGCGGGCCCCGAGGGCACAATGAGCAGTTCTTC.

The chain employs TRBV2 and TRBJ2-5; TRBD2 matches 9 bases. This CDR3 region has 18 residues. The trim removed 5 bases at V and 1 base at J, leaving 14 bases unmatched. CDR1 and CDR2 (germline): SNHLY, FYNNEI. The CDR3 is CASSIGRVAGASQETQYF. The CDR3 bases are TGTGCCAGCAGTATCGGGCGTGTAGCGGGGGCCTCCCAAGAGACCCAGTACTTC.

The genes are TRBV6-1 and TRBJ1-6; D gene ambiguous. Germline V lookup: CDR1 MNHNS, CDR2 SASEGT. CDR3 length equals 15 residues. V was trimmed by 2 bases and J by 7 bases, leaving 12 bases between them. Here the CDR3 reads CASSESPNGNSPLHF. The CDR3 coding sequence is TGTGCCAGCAGTGAAAGTCCTAACGGGAATTCACCCCTCCACTTT.

V gene TRBV2 combines with J gene TRBJ1-1, with D perhaps TRBD1 (6 bases). The V end lost 11 bases, the J end lost 1 base, and 11 bases lay between the germline ends. The CDR3 spans 12 residues. From germline, CDR1 is SNHLY and CDR2 FYNNEI. CDR3 loop: CAARTENTEAFF. The CDR3 nucleotides read TGTGCCGCCAGGACAGAGAACACTGAAGCTTTCTTT.

The rearrangement uses TRBV27 and TRBJ2-5, with a weak D call TRBD1 (6 bases). CDR3 length equals 15 residues. The V gene's germline CDR1 is MNHEY and CDR2 SMNVEV (reference sequence). Between the trimmed V and J ends, which lost 5 bases and 5 bases, there was a span of 18 bases. This chain's CDR3 is CASSPPGDGEETQYF. The DNA of the CDR3 is TGTGCCAGCAGTCCCCCAGGGGATGGTGAGGAGACCCAGTACTTC.

This clone was found a few times. The J gene is TRBJ2-5, the V gene TRBV11-2, with unresolved D. The CDR3 has 11 residues. Trimming pared 2 bases from V and 11 bases from J, leaving 9 bases between. Germline loops: CDR1 SGHAT, CDR2 FQNNGV. The CDR3 reads CASSLSLEQYF. The DNA of the CDR3 is TGTGCCAGCAGCTTAAGCCTGGAGCAGTACTTC.

The CDR3 coding sequence is TGCGCCAGCAGCCAAGCTGACGCCCGGGACTTTGAGCAGTTCTTC. Protein: CASSQADARDFEQFF. V is TRBV4-1 and J is TRBJ2-1; TRBD2 might be the D (6 bases). The germline V gene encodes CDR1 MGHRA and CDR2 YSYEKL. The CDR3 extends over 15 amino acids. Trimming removed 1 base from V and 9 bases from J, with 16 bases in between.

The J gene is TRBJ2-7, the V gene TRBV15, with D maybe TRBD2 (6 bases). CDR3 length: 15 residues. Germline V CDR1 and CDR2: LNHNV, YYDKDF (reference sequence). V was trimmed by 3 bases and J by 6 bases, leaving 18 bases between them. The CDR3 loop is CATSSATRGRFEQYF. CDR3 bases: TGTGCCACCAGCAGCGCGACTAGGGGAAGATTCGAGCAGTACTTC.

This chain uses TRBV7-9 with TRBJ2-2, with 9 bases identical to TRBD2. CDR1 is SEHNR and CDR2 is FQNEAQ in the germline V gene (reference sequence). The CDR3 length is 15 residues. Trimming cost V 3 bases and J 3 bases; bases outside gene matches: 2. The CDR3 spells CASSFSGGHTGELFF. CDR3 sequence (DNA): TGTGCCAGCAGCTTTAGCGGGGGTCACACCGGGGAGCTGTTTTTT. The full variable domain, in which reference TRBV7-9 and TRBJ2-2 provide the parts outside the CDR3, is DTGVSQNPRHKITKRGQNVTFRCDPISEHNRLYWYRQTLGQGPEFLTYFQNEAQLEKSRLLSDRFSAERPKGSFSTLEIQRTEQGDSAMYLCASSFSGGHTGELFFGEGSRLTVL.

The CDR3 DNA reads as TGTGCCAGCAGCCCCGGGACAGGGTCGAACTATGGCTACACCTTC. This codes for CASSPGTGSNYGYTF. The rearrangement links TRBV2 to TRBJ1-2, with 9 nucleotides matching TRBD1. Germline lookup yields CDR1 SNHLY and CDR2 FYNNEI. The V and J ends lost 6 bases and 2 bases, in that order; junction bases with no gene match: 7. This CDR3 is 15 amino acids long.

This clone came up a few times. The V and J genes are TRBV29-1 and TRBJ2-1; 7 positions match TRBD2. The V gene's germline CDR1 is SQVTM and CDR2 ANQGSEA. V was clipped by 7 bases and J by 2 bases; unmatched bases: 14. CDR3 size: 16 residues. Here the CDR3 reads CSADSGGEATYNEQFF. DNA of the CDR3: TGCAGCGCTGACAGTGGGGGGGAGGCCACCTACAATGAGCAGTTCTTC.

The rearrangement joins TRBV10-1 to TRBJ2-7; D is undetermined. V gave up 3 bases and J gave up 2 bases, with 5 bases separating them. CDR3 length: 12 amino acids. Germline V gene data show CDR1 as WNHNN and CDR2 as SYGVQD (reference sequence). The CDR3 DNA reads TGCGCCAGCAGTGACGCGGCCTACGAGCAGTACTTC. Translation: CASSDAAYEQYF.

V is TRBV30 and J is TRBJ1-5; no definite D call. This CDR3 has 11 amino acids. Germline CDR1 and CDR2: GTSNPN and SVGIG (reference sequence). V lost 0 bases and J lost 11, with 8 bases in between. CDR3 nucleotides: TGTGCCTGGAGTGTCGGCGGCGCCCAGCATTTT. Its protein is CAWSVGGAQHF.

The rearrangement joins TRBV10-3 to TRBJ2-5; D may be TRBD1 (6 bases). The germline V and J ends were trimmed by 8 bases and 1 base, with 8 bases remaining between them. The CDR3 loop spans 12 amino acids. Germline V gene sequence: CDR1 ENHRY, CDR2 SYGVKD. CDR3 region: CAIADSQETQYF. DNA of the CDR3: TGTGCCATCGCGGACAGCCAAGAGACCCAGTACTTC.

CDR3 region: CAWSANYEQYF. The CDR3 region has the DNA TGTGCCTGGAGTGCCAACTACGAGCAGTACTTC. J is TRBJ2-7 and V is TRBV30, with D unresolved. V lost 1 base and J 3 bases, leaving 4 bases between the germline ends. Germline CDR1 GTSNPN, CDR2 SVGIG (reference sequence). The CDR3 has 11 amino acids.

V and J are TRBV29-1 and TRBJ2-7; 7 bases map to TRBD2. This CDR3 contains 12 residues. V dropped 7 bases and J dropped 3; count of bases not matched to a gene: 6. CDR1 is SQVTM, CDR2 ANQGSEA, per germline. Written as DNA, the CDR3 is TGCAGCGGTGCTTGGACTAGCTACGAGCAGTACTTC. Translation: CSGAWTSYEQYF.